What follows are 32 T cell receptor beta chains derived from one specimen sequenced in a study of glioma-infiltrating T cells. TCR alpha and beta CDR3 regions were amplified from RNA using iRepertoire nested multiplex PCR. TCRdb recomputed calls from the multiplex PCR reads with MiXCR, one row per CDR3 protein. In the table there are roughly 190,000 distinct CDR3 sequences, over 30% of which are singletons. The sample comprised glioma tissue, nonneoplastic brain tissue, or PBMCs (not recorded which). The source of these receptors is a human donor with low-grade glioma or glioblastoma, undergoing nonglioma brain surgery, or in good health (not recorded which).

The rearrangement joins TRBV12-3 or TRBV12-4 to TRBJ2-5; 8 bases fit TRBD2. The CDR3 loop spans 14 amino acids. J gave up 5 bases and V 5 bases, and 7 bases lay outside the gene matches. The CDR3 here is CASSGGAGEETQYF. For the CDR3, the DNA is TGTGCCAGCAGTGGGGGAGCGGGAGAGGAGACCCAGTACTTC.

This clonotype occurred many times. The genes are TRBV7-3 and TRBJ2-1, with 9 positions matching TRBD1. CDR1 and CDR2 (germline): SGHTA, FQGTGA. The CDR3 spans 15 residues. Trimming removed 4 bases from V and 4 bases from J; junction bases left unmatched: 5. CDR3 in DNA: TGTGCCAGCAGCTCAGACAGGGGGGGATACAATGAGCAGTTCTTC. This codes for CASSSDRGGYNEQFF.

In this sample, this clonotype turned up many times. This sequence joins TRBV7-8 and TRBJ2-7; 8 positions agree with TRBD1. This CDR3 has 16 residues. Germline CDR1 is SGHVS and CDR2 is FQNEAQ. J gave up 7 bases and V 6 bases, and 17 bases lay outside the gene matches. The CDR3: CASRPHRDRSNEEQYF. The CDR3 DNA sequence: TGTGCCAGCAGACCACACCGGGACAGGTCAAATGAGGAGCAGTACTTC.

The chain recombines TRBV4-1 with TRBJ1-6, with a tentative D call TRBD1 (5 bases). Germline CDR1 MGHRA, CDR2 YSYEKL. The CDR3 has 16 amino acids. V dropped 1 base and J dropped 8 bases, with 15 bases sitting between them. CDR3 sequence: CASSQVRGGEHSPLHF. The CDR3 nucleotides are TGCGCCAGCAGCCAAGTTCGGGGGGGAGAGCATTCACCCCTCCACTTT.

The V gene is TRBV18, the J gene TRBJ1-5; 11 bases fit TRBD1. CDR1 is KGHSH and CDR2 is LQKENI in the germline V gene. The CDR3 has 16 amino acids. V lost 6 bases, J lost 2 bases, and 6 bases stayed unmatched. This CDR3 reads CASSLTGQGGNQPQHF. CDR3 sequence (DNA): TGTGCCAGCTCTCTTACGGGACAGGGGGGCAATCAGCCCCAGCATTTT. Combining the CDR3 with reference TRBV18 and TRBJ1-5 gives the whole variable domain NAGVMQNPRHLVRRRGQEARLRCSPMKGHSHVYWYRQLPEEGLKFMVYLQKENIIDESGMPKERFSAEFPKEGPSILRIQQVVRGDSAAYFCASSLTGQGGNQPQHFGDGTRLSIL.

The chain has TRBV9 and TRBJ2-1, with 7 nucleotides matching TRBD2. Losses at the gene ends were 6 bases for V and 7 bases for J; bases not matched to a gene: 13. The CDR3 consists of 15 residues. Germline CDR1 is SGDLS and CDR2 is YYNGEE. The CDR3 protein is CASTPLSGAQNEQFF. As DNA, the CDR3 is TGTGCCAGCACCCCTTTGAGCGGGGCCCAGAATGAGCAGTTCTTC. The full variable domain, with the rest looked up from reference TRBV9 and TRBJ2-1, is DSGVTQTPKHLITATGQRVTLRCSPRSGDLSVYWYQQSLDQGLQFLIQYYNGEERAKGNILERFSAQQFPDLHSELNLSSLELGDSALYFCASTPLSGAQNEQFFGPGTRLTVL.

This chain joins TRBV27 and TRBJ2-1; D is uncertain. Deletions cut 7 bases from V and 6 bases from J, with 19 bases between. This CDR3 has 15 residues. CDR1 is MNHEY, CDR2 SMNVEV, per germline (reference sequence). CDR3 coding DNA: TGTGCCAGCATTCTACCAACCGGTAGTAGCAATGAGCAGTTCTTC. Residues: CASILPTGSSNEQFF.

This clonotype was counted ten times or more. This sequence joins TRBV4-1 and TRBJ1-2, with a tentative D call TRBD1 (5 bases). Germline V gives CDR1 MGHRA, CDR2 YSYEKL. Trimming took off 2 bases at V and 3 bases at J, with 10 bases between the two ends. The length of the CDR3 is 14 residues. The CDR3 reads CASSQPEGYYGYTF. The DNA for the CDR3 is TGCGCCAGCAGCCAACCAGAGGGGTACTATGGCTACACCTTC.

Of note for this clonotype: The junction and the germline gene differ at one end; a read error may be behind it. CDR3: CASSQDRENEQYF. CDR3 DNA: TGCGCTAGCAGCCAAGACCGGGAAAATGAGCAGTACTTC. This sequence joins TRBV4-1 and TRBJ2-4, with D possibly TRBD2 on 5 matching bases. The V gene's germline CDR1 is MGHRA and CDR2 YSYEKL. CDR3 length: 13 amino acids.

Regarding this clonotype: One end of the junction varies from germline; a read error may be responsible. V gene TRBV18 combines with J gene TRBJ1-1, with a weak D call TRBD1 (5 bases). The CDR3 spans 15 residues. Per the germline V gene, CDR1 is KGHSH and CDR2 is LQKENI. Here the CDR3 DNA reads TGTGCCAGTTCACCACGAAGGGATTCGGACACTAAAGCTTTCTTT. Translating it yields CASSPRRDSDTKAFF.

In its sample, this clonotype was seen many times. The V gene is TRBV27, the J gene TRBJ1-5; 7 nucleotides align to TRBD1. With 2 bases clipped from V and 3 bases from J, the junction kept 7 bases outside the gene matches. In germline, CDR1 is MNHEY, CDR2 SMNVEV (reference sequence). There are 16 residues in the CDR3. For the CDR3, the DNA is TGTGCCAGCAGTTTAAAGGGGGCGAACCTCAATCAGCCCCAGCATTTT. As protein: CASSLKGANLNQPQHF.

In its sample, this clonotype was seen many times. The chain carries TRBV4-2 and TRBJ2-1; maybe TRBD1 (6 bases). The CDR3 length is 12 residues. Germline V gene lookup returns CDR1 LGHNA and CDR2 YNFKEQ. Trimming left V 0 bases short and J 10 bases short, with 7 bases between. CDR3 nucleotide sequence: TGTGCCAGCAGCCAAGAGGGGGCAGAGCAGTTCTTC. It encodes CASSQEGAEQFF.

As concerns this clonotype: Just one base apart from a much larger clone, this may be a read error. The CDR3 reads CSVPSEGTDTQYF. Here the CDR3 DNA reads TGCAGCGTTCCTAGTGAGGGAACAGATACGCAGTATTTT. The chain carries TRBV29-1 and TRBJ2-3; possibly TRBD2 for D (5 bases). The CDR3 has 13 amino acids. V dropped 5 bases and J dropped 3 bases, with 12 bases sitting between them. The germline V gene has CDR1 SQVTM and CDR2 ANQGSEA.

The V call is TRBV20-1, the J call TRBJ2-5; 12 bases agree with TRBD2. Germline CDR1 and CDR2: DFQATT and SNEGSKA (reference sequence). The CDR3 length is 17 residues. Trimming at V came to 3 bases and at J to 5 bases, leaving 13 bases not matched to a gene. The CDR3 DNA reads TGCAGTGCTAGTCCACTACTAGCGGGAGGCACTCCCGAGACCCAGTACTTC. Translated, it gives CSASPLLAGGTPETQYF.

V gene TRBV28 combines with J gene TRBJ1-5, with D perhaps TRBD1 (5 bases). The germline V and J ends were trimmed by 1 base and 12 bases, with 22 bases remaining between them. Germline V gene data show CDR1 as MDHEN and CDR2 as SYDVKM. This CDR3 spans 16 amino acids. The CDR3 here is CASSLSGGGLVISQHF. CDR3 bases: TGTGCCAGCAGTTTATCGGGGGGGGGTTTGGTAATCAGCCAGCATTTT.

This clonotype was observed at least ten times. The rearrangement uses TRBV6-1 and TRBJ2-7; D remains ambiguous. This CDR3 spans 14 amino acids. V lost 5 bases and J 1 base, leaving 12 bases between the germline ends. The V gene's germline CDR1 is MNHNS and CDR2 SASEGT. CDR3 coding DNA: TGTGCCAGCAGTTACGCGGATCGATCCTACGAGCAGTACTTC. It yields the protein CASSYADRSYEQYF.

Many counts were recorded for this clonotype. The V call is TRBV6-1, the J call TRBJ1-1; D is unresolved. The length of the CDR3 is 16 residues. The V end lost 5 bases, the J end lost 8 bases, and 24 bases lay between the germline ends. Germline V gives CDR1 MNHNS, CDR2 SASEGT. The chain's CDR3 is CASSSLSRAGLNEAFF. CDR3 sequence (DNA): TGTGCCAGCAGTTCTTTATCGCGGGCGGGGTTAAACGAAGCTTTCTTT.

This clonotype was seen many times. In nucleotides, the CDR3 is TGTGCCAGCAGCCCGCCACTACATGTAGATGGAGGTGGGGAGCAGTACTTC. It specifies CASSPPLHVDGGGEQYF. The chain carries TRBV6-2 or TRBV6-3 and TRBJ2-7; TRBD2 might be the D (5 bases). Trimming shortened V by 6 bases and J by 7 bases, and 28 bases separated the two germline ends. This CDR3 has 17 residues. Germline V gene data show CDR1 as MNHEY and CDR2 as SVGEGT.

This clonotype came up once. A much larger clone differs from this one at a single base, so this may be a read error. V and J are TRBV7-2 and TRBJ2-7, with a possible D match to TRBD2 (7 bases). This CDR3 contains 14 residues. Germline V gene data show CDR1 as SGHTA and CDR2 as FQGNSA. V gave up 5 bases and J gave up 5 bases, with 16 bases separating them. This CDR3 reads CASSPERGGHEQYF. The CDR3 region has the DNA TGTGCCAGCAGCCCCGAGAGGGGGGGGCACGAGCAGTACTTC.

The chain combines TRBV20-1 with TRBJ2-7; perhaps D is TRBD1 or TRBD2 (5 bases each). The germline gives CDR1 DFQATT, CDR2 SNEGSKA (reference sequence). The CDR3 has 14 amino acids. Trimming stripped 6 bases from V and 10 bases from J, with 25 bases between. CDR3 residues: CSATLGTTPRDQYF. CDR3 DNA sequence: TGCAGTGCAACCCTAGGGACCACCCCTCGCGATCAGTACTTC.

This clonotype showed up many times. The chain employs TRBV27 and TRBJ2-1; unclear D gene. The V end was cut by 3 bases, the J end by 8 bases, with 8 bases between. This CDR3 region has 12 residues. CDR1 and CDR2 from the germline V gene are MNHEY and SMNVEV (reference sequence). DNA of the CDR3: TGTGCCAGCAGTTTCGGAATAGATGAGCAGTTCTTC. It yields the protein CASSFGIDEQFF.

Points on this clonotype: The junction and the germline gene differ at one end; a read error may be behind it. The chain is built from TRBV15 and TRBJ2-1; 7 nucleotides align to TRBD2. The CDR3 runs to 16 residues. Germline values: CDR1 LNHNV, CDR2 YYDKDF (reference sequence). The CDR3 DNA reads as TGTGCCACAAGCAGAGGGAATAGCGGGCGCTACAATGAGCAGTTCTTC. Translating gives CATSRGNSGRYNEQFF.

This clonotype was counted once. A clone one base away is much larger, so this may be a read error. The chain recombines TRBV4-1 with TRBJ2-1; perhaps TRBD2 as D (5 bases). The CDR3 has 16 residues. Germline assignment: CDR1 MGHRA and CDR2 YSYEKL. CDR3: CASRQGTGNPYNEQFF. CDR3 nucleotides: TGCGCCAGCAGGCAAGGAACCGGGAACCCCTACAATGAGCAGTTCTTC.

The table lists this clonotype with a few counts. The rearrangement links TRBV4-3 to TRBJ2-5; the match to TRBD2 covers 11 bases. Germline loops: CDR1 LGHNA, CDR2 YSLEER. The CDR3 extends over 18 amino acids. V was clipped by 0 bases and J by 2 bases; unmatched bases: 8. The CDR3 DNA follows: TGCGCCAGCAGCCAAGAAGTAGCGGGAGGGGGGAGACAAGAGACCCAGTACTTC. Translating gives CASSQEVAGGGRQETQYF.

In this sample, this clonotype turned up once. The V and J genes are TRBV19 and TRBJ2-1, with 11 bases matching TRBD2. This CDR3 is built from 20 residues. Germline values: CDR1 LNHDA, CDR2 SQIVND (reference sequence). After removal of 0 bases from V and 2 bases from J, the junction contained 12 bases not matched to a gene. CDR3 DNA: TGTGCCAGTAGTATAGATCTATTCGTCGTGACTAGCGGGACCTACAATGAGCAGTTCTTC. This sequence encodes CASSIDLFVVTSGTYNEQFF.

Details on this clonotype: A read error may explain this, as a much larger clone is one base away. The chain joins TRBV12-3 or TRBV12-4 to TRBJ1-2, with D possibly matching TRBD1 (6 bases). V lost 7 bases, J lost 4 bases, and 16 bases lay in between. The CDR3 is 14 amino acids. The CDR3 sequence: CASNFQGPSYGYTF. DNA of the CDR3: TGTGCCAGCAATTTTCAGGGGCCCTCCTATGGCTACACCTTC.

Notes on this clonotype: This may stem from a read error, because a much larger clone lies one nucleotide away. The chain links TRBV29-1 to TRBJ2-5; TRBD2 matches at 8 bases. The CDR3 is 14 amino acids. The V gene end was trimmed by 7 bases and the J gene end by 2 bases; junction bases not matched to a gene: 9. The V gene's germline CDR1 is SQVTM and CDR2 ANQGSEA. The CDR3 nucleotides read TGCAGCGCTGACCTTAGCGGGACTCAAGAGACCCAGTACTTC. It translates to CSADLSGTQETQYF. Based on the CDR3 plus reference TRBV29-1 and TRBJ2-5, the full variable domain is SAVISQKPSRDICQRGTSLTIQCQVDSQVTMMFWYRQQPGQSLTLIATANQGSEATYESGFVIDKFPISRPNLTFSTLTVSNMSPEDSSIYLCSADLSGTQETQYFGPGTRLLVL.

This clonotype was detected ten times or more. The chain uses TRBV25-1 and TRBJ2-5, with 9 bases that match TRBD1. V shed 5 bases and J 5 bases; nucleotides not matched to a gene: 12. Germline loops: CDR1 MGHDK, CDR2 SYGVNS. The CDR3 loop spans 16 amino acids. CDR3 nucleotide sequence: TGTGCCAGCAGTAGAAGCCGGGACAGGGTTTACGAGACCCAGTACTTC. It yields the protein CASSRSRDRVYETQYF. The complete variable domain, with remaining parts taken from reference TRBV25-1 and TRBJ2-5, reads EADIYQTPRYLVIGTGKKITLECSQTMGHDKMYWYQQDPGMELHLIHYSYGVNSTEKGDLSSESTVSRIRTEHFPLTLESARPSHTSQYLCASSRSRDRVYETQYFGPGTRLLVL.

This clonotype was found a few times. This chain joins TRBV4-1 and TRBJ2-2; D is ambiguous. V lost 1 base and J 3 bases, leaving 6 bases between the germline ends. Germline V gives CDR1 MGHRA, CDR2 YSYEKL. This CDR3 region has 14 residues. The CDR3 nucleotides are TGCGCCAGCAGCCAAGGTCTATACACCGGGGAGCTGTTTTTT. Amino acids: CASSQGLYTGELFF.

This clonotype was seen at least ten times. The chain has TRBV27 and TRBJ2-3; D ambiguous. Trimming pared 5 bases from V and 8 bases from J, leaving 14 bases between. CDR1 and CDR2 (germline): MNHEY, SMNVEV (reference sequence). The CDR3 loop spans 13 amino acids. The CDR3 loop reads CASSPPLVGTQYF. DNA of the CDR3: TGTGCCAGCAGTCCCCCGCTAGTTGGTACGCAGTATTTT.

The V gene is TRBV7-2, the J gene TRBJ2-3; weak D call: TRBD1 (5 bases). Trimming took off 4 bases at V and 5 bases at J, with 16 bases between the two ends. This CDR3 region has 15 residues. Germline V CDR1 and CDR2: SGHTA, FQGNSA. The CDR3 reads CASSSRRWGRDTQYF. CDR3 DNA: TGTGCCAGCAGCTCCCGACGGTGGGGCAGAGATACGCAGTATTTT.

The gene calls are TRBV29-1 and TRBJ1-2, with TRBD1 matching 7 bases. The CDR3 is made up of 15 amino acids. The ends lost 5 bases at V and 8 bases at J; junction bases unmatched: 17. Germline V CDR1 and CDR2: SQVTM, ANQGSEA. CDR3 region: CSVLKGADGALGYTF. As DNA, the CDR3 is TGCAGCGTTCTGAAGGGGGCTGACGGAGCTCTAGGCTACACCTTC.